The following is a T cell receptor (beta chain) sequence with its context. Sequencing used immunoSEQ multiplex PCR; TCRdb keeps in-frame clones, though not all of them. The sample yields fewer than 40,000 clones, about 80% seen once. The data derive from a study of T cells in narcolepsy. The clonotype comes from a human donor with narcolepsy. Sequenced: CD45RA- memory CD4+ T cells from PBMCs.

The CDR3 reads CASSKNRAVNTEAFF. CDR3 DNA: TGTGCCAGTAGTAAAAACAGGGCGGTGAACACTGAAGCTTTCTTT. The rearrangement links TRBV19 to TRBJ1-1, with D perhaps matching TRBD1 (6 bases). Germline V gives CDR1 LNHDA, CDR2 SQIVND (reference sequence). The CDR3 runs 15 residues. Trimming pared 4 bases from V and 0 bases from J, leaving 12 bases between.